A single sample gave rise to the 13 T cell receptor beta chains below, sequenced in a study of T-cell memory formation after mild COVID-19. TCRdb ran MiXCR on the 5' RACE reads and lists one entry per CDR3 protein. The data hold around 250,000 distinct CDR3 sequences, with 15% to 20% observed a single time. The sample comprised PBMCs or a T cell subset sorted from them (not recorded which). These receptor sequences come from a man younger than 35 who had mild COVID-19 (a few samples of this study predate the infection). Cell type and time point are not known.

The chain uses TRBV19 and TRBJ2-1; 8 bases are a match to TRBD1. Germline V gives CDR1 LNHDA, CDR2 SQIVND (reference sequence). The CDR3 covers 16 residues. V gave up 6 bases and J gave up 2 bases; unmatched junction bases: 9. The DNA for the CDR3 is TGTGCCAGTAGCCGTAGACAGGGGACGACCTACAATGAGCAGTTCTTC. Amino acid sequence: CASSRRQGTTYNEQFF. Full variable domain (remainder filled in from reference TRBV19 and TRBJ2-1): DGGITQSPKYLFRKEGQNVTLSCEQNLNHDAMYWYRQDPGQGLRLIYYSQIVNDFQKGDIAEGYSVSREKKESFPLTVTSAQKNPTAFYLCASSRRQGTTYNEQFFGPGTRLTVL.

This chain joins TRBV9 and TRBJ1-1; tentative D call: TRBD1 (6 bases). Trimming removed 0 bases from V and 4 bases from J, with 13 bases in between. This CDR3 is built from 15 residues. Germline CDR1 and CDR2: SGDLS and YYNGEE. The CDR3 nucleotides are TGTGCCAGCAGCGTAGTCGGGGGGCTCGCCACTGAAGCTTTCTTT. It translates to CASSVVGGLATEAFF.

This clonotype has just a few counts. J is TRBJ2-3 and V is TRBV25-1; D unclear. Germline V gene sequence: CDR1 MGHDK, CDR2 SYGVNS. V was trimmed by 1 base and J by 3 bases, leaving 8 bases between them. This CDR3 is 14 amino acids long. CDR3 sequence: CASSELVATDTQYF. The CDR3 nucleotides read TGTGCCAGCAGTGAATTGGTTGCGACAGATACGCAGTATTTT.

Only a few counts were recorded for this clonotype. This chain connects TRBV5-1 to TRBJ1-5; D gene ambiguous. This CDR3 is 14 amino acids long. Per the germline V gene, CDR1 is SGHRS and CDR2 is YFSETQ. V lost 5 bases, J lost 6 bases, and 15 bases lay in between. The CDR3 nucleotides read TGCGCCAGCAGTCCTCGGGGATCCGGTCAGCCCCAGCATTTT. Translating it yields CASSPRGSGQPQHF. Filled out from reference TRBV5-1 and TRBJ1-5, the complete variable domain reads KAGVTQTPRYLIKTRGQQVTLSCSPISGHRSVSWYQQTPGQGLQFLFEYFSETQRNKGNFPGRFSGRQFSNSRSEMNVSTLELGDSALYLCASSPRGSGQPQHFGDGTRLSIL.

This clonotype was counted at least ten times. The V gene is TRBV12-5, the J gene TRBJ2-7; possible D gene TRBD1, 6 bases. V lost 8 bases to trimming and J lost 3 bases, with 17 bases between them. The germline V gene encodes CDR1 LGHNT and CDR2 FRNRAP. The CDR3 has 14 residues. The CDR3 loop is CASSNRVGNYEQYF. CDR3 nucleotide sequence: TGTGCTAGTTCCAACAGGGTGGGTAACTACGAGCAGTACTTC.

The rearrangement joins TRBV4-3 to TRBJ2-2; 8 bases align to TRBD2. Per the germline V gene, CDR1 is LGHNA and CDR2 is YSLEER. CDR3 length equals 16 residues. J gave up 4 bases and V 1 base, and 5 bases lay outside the gene matches. In DNA form, the CDR3 reads TGCGCCAGCAGCCAAGTCCGCGGGGGGCGCACCGGGGAGCTGTTTTTT. As protein: CASSQVRGGRTGELFF.

This clonotype was found a few times. The V call is TRBV18, the J call TRBJ1-4; possibly TRBD1 for D (5 bases). Germline V CDR1 and CDR2: KGHSH, LQKENI. V lost 0 bases and J lost 0, with 8 bases in between. The CDR3 totals 16 residues. The CDR3 DNA is TGTGCCAGCTCACCACCGTCGACAGCAACTAATGAAAAACTGTTTTTT. It codes for CASSPPSTATNEKLFF.

This clonotype was counted only a few times. The gene calls are TRBV4-3 and TRBJ1-1; D not resolved. The germline V gene encodes CDR1 LGHNA and CDR2 YSLEER. The V end was cut by 1 base, the J end by 1 base, with 7 bases between. This CDR3 contains 14 residues. This CDR3 is CASSQGASNTEAFF. The CDR3 DNA is TGCGCCAGCAGCCAAGGCGCCTCGAACACTGAAGCTTTCTTT.

This clonotype has a handful of counts. This chain joins TRBV6-2 or TRBV6-3 and TRBJ1-2; weak D call: TRBD1 (6 bases). V lost 6 bases, J lost 2 bases, and 10 bases lay in between. The CDR3 totals 13 residues. Germline CDR1 and CDR2: MNHEY and SVGEGT. CDR3 in amino acids: CASRVDRNYGYTF. CDR3 DNA sequence: TGTGCCAGCAGAGTCGACAGGAACTATGGCTACACCTTC.

This clonotype was seen only a few times. The chain carries TRBV5-1 and TRBJ2-7, with 8 bases identical to TRBD2. The CDR3 is 15 amino acids. The trim removed 4 bases at V and 0 bases at J, leaving 6 bases unmatched. CDR1 and CDR2 from the germline V gene are SGHRS and YFSETQ. Here the CDR3 reads CASSNGLAGSYEQYF. The CDR3 coding sequence is TGCGCCAGCAGCAACGGGCTAGCGGGCTCCTACGAGCAGTACTTC.

This clonotype was found a few times. The chain employs TRBV20-1 and TRBJ2-1, with D unresolved. This CDR3 contains 13 residues. Deletions cut 6 bases from V and 8 bases from J, with 17 bases between. Germline CDR1 and CDR2: DFQATT and SNEGSKA (reference sequence). CDR3 sequence: CSAPFRPRDEQFF. The CDR3 region has the DNA TGCAGTGCCCCGTTCCGACCCCGGGATGAGCAGTTCTTC.

Many counts were recorded for this clonotype. V is TRBV5-1 and J is TRBJ2-4; possibly TRBD2 for D (6 bases). This CDR3 region has 15 residues. V lost 0 bases and J lost 2, with 9 bases in between. From germline, CDR1 is SGHRS and CDR2 YFSETQ. The CDR3 region has the DNA TGCGCCAGCAGCTTGGAAACTAGCCCCAAAAACATTCAGTACTTC. Protein sequence: CASSLETSPKNIQYF.

The chain has TRBV14 and TRBJ2-5; D not resolved. V was cut by 0 bases and J by 2 bases, with 10 bases left in between. Germline V gene lookup returns CDR1 SGHDN and CDR2 FVKESK. CDR3 length equals 15 residues. The CDR3 region has the DNA TGTGCCAGCAGCCAAGATCTATGGTTTCAAGAGACCCAGTACTTC. Encoded protein: CASSQDLWFQETQYF.